This entry describes one T cell receptor beta chain. Its antigen is not known. The data were taken from a study of T cells in tuberculosis. About the research overall: A South African cohort included IGRA-negative adolescents, latently infected IGRA-positive adolescents and adults with active tuberculosis.

The assay was immunoSEQ multiplex PCR, and TCRdb's table has in-frame clones only and misses some. The sample yields tens of thousands of clones, about 95% seen once. Broader study findings: Active tuberculosis alpha repertoires lay closer to GMM-specific TCRs than controls'. Shorter CDR3-alpha in active tuberculosis partly drove smaller distances. Active tuberculosis cases were adults; controls were adolescents.

The V gene's germline CDR1 is SNHLY and CDR2 FYNNEI. After removal of 7 bases from V and 2 bases from J, the junction contained 3 bases not matched to a gene. The CDR3 has 14 amino acids. The specimen was PBMCs. The J gene is TRBJ1-2, the V gene TRBV2; 11 nucleotides line up with TRBD1. The receptor's source is a donor between 10 and 29 years old with latent tuberculosis or without tuberculosis infection. DNA for the CDR3: TGTGCCAGCATTAGGACAGGGGGCAACTATGGCTACACCTTC. This encodes CASIRTGGNYGYTF.